The following is a TCR beta chain sequence with its context. This entry comes from a study of blood T cell repertoires in COVID-19. Using immunoSEQ multiplex PCR, the repertoire was profiled, and TCRdb retains in-frame clones only, with some absent. The table includes under 200,000 clones, more than 85% detected once. The source of this sequence is a woman in her fifties or sixties who had recovered from COVID-19. Sequencing input: PBMCs or T cells enriched from blood (not recorded which).

The CDR3 nucleotides are TGTGCCAGCTCACCAGCTCTGGAGGACACCGGGGAGCTGTTTTTT. Translation gives CASSPALEDTGELFF. The chain carries TRBV18 and TRBJ2-2, with D perhaps TRBD2 (5 bases). Germline loops: CDR1 KGHSH, CDR2 LQKENI. The CDR3 extends over 15 amino acids. V lost 2 bases and J lost 3, with 10 bases in between. Looking up the rest from reference TRBV18 and TRBJ2-2 gives the full variable domain: NAGVMQNPRHLVRRRGQEARLRCSPMKGHSHVYWYRQLPEEGLKFMVYLQKENIIDESGMPKERFSAEFPKEGPSILRIQQVVRGDSAAYFCASSPALEDTGELFFGEGSRLTVL.